This T cell receptor (beta chain) was obtained from a study of T cell repertoires in cytomegalovirus infection. For the study at large: A matching HLA type, together with CMV infection, was signaled by public TCR beta signatures.

TCRdb independently ran MiXCR on the reads; one entry per CDR3 protein. The sample has a few hundred thousand distinct CDR3 sequences, just under 40% seen once. Worth noting for this clonotype: Its cognate antigen is unknown.

V shed 1 base and J 3 bases; nucleotides not matched to a gene: 3. CDR3 length: 15 amino acids. In germline, CDR1 is LGHDT, CDR2 YNNKEL (reference sequence). Study-wide results and limits: Identification of carriers of CMV plus the relevant HLA was achieved through cumulative public TCR beta family frequency. HLA-C-restricted CMV-specific TCR beta clonotypes prevailed in the ex vivo response.

This TCR was recovered from a human donor in good health (CMV status not recorded). Some clones in this sample may be carry-over from other donors' samples. This chain uses TRBV3-1 with TRBJ2-7, with 10 nucleotides matching TRBD2. Sequences were derived from cultured PBMCs, sampled from culture after CMV antigen stimulation. The CDR3 loop is CASSQASGGHYEQYF. The CDR3 nucleotides read TGTGCCAGCAGCCAAGCTAGCGGGGGCCACTACGAGCAGTACTTC.